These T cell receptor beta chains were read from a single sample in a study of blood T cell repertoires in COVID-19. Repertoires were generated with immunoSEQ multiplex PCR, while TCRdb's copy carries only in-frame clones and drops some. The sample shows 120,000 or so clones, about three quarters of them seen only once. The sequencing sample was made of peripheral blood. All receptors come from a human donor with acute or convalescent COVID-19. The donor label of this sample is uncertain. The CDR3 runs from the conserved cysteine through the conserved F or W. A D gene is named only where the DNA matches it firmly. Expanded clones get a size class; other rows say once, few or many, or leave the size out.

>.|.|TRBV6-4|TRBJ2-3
TGTGCCAGCAGTGAGGGCCTAAACACAGATACGCAGTATTTT
CASSEGLNTDTQYF
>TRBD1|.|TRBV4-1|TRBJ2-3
TGCGCCAGCAGCCAAGACCCCACAGGGGTGGGCACAGATACGCAGTATTTT
CASSQDPTGVGTDTQYF
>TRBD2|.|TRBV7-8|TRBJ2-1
TGTGCCAGCAGCTTAGAGGCTAGCGGTTACAATGAGCAGTTCTTC
CASSLEASGYNEQFF
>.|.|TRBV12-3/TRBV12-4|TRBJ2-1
TGTGCCAGCAGTAATACCGGGGAGCAGTTCTTC
CASSNTGEQFF
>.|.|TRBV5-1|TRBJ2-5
TGCGCCAGCAGCATGGGTCCTCCTAGGCGGGAGACCCAGTACTTC
CASSMGPPRRETQYF
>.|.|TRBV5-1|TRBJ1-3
TGCGCCAGCAGCCTAACAGGGAGGGGGAGAGACACCATATATTTT
CASSLTGRGRDTIYF
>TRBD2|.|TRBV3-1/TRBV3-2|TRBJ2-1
TGTGCCAGCAGCCAAGGACCCGGGACTAGATCCTTATTCTTC
CASSQGPGTRSLFF
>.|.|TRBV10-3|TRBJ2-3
TGTGCCATCAGCCCCGGAGGGAGCACAGATACGCAGTATTTT
CAISPGGSTDTQYF
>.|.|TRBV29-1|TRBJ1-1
TGCAGCGCGCGGACATTCGGAACTGAAGCTTTCTTT
CSARTFGTEAFF
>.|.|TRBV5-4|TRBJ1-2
TGTGCCAGCAGCTTGACGGGATACTATGGCTACACCTTC
CASSLTGYYGYTF
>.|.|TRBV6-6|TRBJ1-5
TGTGCCAGCAGTTCCTTATTTAGCAATCAGCCCCAGCATTTT
CASSSLFSNQPQHF
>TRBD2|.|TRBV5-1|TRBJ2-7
TGCGCCAGCAGCTTGCTTGGGACTAGCGGCCCCTACGAGCAGTACTTC
CASSLLGTSGPYEQYF
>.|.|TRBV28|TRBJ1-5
TGTGCCAGCATGCCCGGTAGTCCACCCAATCAGCCCCAGCATTTT
CASMPGSPPNQPQHF
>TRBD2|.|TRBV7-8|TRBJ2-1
TGTGCCAGCAGCTTAGAGCTCATAGCGGGGGTCGGCAATGAGCAGTTCTTC
CASSLELIAGVGNEQFF
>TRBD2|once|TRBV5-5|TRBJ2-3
TGTGCCAGCAGCTTGTTCGGGGGGGCGCGCACAGATACGCAGTATTTT
CASSLFGGARTDTQYF
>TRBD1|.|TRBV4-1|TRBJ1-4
TGCGCCAGCAGCAAAGGGACAGGGGGGAAGGAAAAACTGTTTTTT
CASSKGTGGKEKLFF
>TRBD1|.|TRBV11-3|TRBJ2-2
TGTGCCAGCAGCTTAGATGGACAGGGTCGCGCCGGGGAGCTGTTTTTT
CASSLDGQGRAGELFF
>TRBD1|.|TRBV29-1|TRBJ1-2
TGCAGCGTGGGACAGGGGGCGAGTTTAGGTGGCTACACCTTC
CSVGQGASLGGYTF
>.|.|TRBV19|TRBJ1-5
TGTGCCAGTCAAACAGTGGGCAATCAGCCCCAGCATTTT
CASQTVGNQPQHF
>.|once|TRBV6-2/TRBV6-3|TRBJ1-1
TGTGCCAGCAGTTACGGGGGGACTGCTAACACTGAAGCTTTCTTT
CASSYGGTANTEAFF
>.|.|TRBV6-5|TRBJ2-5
TGTGCCAGCAGAAACGAGCCGGGACAAGGCCCGCAGGAGTACTTC
CASRNEPGQGPQEYF
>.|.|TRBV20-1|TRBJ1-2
TGCAGTGCTAGTGGAGACACGGGGAACTATGGCTACACCTTC
CSASGDTGNYGYTF
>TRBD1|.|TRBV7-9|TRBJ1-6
TGTGCCAGCAGCTTCGGACAGGGGAGCTCACCCCTCCACTTT
CASSFGQGSSPLHF
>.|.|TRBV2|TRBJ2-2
TGTGCCAGCAGGTTGTCGAAACTCACCGGGGAGCTGTTTTTT
CASRLSKLTGELFF
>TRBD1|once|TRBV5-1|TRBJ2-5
TGCGCCAGCAGTGCAGGGGGCAGGGCCGCGGCCCACAGCGAAGAGACCCAGTACTTC
CASSAGGRAAAHSEETQYF
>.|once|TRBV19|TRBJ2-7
TGTGCCAGTAGCGGACAGTCATTCTACGAGCAGTACTTC
CASSGQSFYEQYF
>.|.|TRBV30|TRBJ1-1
TGTGCCTGCAAGGGGCCCCTTAACACTGAAGCTTTCTTT
CACKGPLNTEAFF
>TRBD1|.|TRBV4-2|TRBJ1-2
TGTGCCAGCAGCCAAGATCCCAGGGGGGACTATGGCTACACCTTC
CASSQDPRGDYGYTF
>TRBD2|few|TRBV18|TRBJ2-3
TGTGCCAGCTCTCTTAAGACTAGCGGGGCACAAAGCACAGATACGCAGTATTTT
CASSLKTSGAQSTDTQYF
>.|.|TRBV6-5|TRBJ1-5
TGTGCCAGCAGCCGCGCGAGCAATCAGCCCCAGCATTTT
CASSRASNQPQHF
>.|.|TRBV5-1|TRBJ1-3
TGCGCCAGCAGCACGGGACTGCTCTCTGGAAACACCATATATTTT
CASSTGLLSGNTIYF
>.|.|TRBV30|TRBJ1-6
TGTGCCTGGAGTGTAAGTTGGGGGGGCGCCTATAATTCACCCCTCCACTTT
CAWSVSWGGAYNSPLHF
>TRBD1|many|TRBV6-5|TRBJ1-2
TGTGCCAGCAGTTTCGCCGGGACAGGAGGCTACACCTTC
CASSFAGTGGYTF
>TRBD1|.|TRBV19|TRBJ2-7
TGTGCCAGTAGTGCGGGACAGGGGAACTACGAGCAGTACTTC
CASSAGQGNYEQYF
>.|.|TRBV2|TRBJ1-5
TGTGCGAGCCAGAGGGGAGGGCAGCCCCAGCATTTT
CASQRGGQPQHF
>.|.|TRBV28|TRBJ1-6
TGTGCCAGCAGTTTGGCCAGGAATTCACCCCTCCACTTT
CASSLARNSPLHF
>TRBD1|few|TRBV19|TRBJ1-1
TGTGCCAGTAGTGATAGCATCGGGACAGATCTTTGGAACACTGAAGCTTTCTTT
CASSDSIGTDLWNTEAFF
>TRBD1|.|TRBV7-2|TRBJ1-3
TGTGCCAGCAGCATAACAGGGGTACAAACTGGAAACACCATATATTTT
CASSITGVQTGNTIYF
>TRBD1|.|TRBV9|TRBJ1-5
TGTGCCAGCAGCGTAACCCCGGGACAGCAATATAGCAATCAGCCCCAGCATTTT
CASSVTPGQQYSNQPQHF
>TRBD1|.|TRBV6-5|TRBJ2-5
TGTGCCAGCCGGGACAGCAAGGGGACCCAGTACTTC
CASRDSKGTQYF
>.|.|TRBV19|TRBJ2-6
TGTGCCAGTAGGGCCTTGACAAGGGGAACCTCTGGGGCCAACGTCCTGACTTTC
CASRALTRGTSGANVLTF
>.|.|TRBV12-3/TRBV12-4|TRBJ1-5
TGTGCCAGCAGTTTGTGGGGGGATCAGCCCCAGCATTTT
CASSLWGDQPQHF
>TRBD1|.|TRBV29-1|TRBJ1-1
TGCAGCGTTGACGGACAGGGTTGGGAAGCTTTCTTT
CSVDGQGWEAFF
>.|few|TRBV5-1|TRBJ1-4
TGCGCCAGCAGCTTGAACGGAGCTAATGAAAAACTGTTTTTT
CASSLNGANEKLFF
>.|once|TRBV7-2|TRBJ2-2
TGTGCCAGCAGCTACGACACCTTAAACACCGGGGAGCTGTTTTTT
CASSYDTLNTGELFF
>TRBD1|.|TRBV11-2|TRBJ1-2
TGTGCCAGCAGCTCCCAGGCCAGGGGGAACTATGGCTACACCTTC
CASSSQARGNYGYTF
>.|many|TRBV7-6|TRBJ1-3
TGTGCCAGCAGCTTACTCCCCGCGGACACCATATATTTT
CASSLLPADTIYF
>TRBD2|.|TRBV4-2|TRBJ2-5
TGTGCCAGCAGCCAAACCCTAGCGGGTAGAGATGTGGAGACCCAGTACTTC
CASSQTLAGRDVETQYF
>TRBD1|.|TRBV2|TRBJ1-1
TGTGCCAGCAGCCATAACCTTACTCCTCGACAGGGCGGTGAAGCTTTCTTT
CASSHNLTPRQGGEAFF
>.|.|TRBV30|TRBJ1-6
TGTGCCTGGGCCCCCCGGGACATACGGTCACCCCTCCACTTT
CAWAPRDIRSPLHF
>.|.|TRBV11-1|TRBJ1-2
TGTGCCAGCAGCTTCCGGGGAAGCTATGGCTACACCTTC
CASSFRGSYGYTF
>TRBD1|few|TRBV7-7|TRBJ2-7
TGTGCCAGCAGCCCCTCGACAGGGTCCTACGAGCAGTACTTC
CASSPSTGSYEQYF
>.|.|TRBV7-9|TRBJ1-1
TGTGCCAGCACCTGGGGCGTAAACACTGAAGCTTTCTTT
CASTWGVNTEAFF